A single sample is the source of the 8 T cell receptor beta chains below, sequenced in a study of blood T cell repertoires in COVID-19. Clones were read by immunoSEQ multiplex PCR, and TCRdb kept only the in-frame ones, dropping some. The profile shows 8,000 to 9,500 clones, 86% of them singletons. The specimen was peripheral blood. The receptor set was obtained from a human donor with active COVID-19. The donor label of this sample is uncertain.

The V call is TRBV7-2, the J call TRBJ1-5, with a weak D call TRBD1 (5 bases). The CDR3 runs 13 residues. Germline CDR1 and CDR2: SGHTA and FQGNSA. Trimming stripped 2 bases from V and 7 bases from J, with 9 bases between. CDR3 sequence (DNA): TGTGCCAGCAGCTTACGCAGGGCCCAGCCCCAGCATTTT. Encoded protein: CASSLRRAQPQHF. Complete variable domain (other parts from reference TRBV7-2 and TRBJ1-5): GAGVSQSPSNKVTEKGKDVELRCDPISGHTALYWYRQSLGQGLEFLIYFQGNSAPDKSGLPSDRFSAERTGGSVSTLTIQRTQQEDSAVYLCASSLRRAQPQHFGDGTRLSIL.

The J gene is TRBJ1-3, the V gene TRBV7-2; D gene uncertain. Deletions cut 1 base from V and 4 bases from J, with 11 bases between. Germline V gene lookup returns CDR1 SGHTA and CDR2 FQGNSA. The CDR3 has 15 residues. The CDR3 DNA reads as TGTGCCAGCAGCTTAGATGTCCAGTTCGGAAACACCATATATTTT. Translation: CASSLDVQFGNTIYF.

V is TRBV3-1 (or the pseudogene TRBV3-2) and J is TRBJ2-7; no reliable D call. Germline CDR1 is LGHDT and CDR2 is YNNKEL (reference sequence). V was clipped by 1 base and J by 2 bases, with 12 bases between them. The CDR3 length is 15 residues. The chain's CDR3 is CASSQGHQFPYEQYV. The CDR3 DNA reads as TGTGCCAGCAGCCAAGGACACCAGTTCCCCTACGAGCAGTACGTC.

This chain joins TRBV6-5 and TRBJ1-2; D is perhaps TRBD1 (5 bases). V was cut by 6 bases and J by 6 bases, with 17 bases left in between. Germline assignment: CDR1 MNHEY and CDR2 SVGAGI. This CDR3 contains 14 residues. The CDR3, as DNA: TGTGCCAGCAGGCAACGTCAACAGGCCCATGGCTACACCTTC. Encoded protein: CASRQRQQAHGYTF.

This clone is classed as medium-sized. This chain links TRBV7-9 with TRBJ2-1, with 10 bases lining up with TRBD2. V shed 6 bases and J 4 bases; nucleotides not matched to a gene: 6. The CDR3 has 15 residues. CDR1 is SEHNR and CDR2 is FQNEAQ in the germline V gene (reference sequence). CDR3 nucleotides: TGTGCCAGCAGAAACATAGCGGGGGGTTACAATGAGCAGTTCTTC. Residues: CASRNIAGGYNEQFF. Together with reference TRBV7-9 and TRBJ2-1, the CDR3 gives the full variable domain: DTGVSQNPRHKITKRGQNVTFRCDPISEHNRLYWYRQTLGQGPEFLTYFQNEAQLEKSRLLSDRFSAERPKGSFSTLEIQRTEQGDSAMYLCASRNIAGGYNEQFFGPGTRLTVL.

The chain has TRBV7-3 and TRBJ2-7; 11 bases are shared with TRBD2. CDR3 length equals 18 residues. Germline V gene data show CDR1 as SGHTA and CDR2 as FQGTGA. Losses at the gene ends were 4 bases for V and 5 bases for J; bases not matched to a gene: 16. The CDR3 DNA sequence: TGTGCCAGCAGCTCCCCCCTCTGGACTAGCGGGTTAGTTCACGAGCAGTACGTC. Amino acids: CASSSPLWTSGLVHEQYV.

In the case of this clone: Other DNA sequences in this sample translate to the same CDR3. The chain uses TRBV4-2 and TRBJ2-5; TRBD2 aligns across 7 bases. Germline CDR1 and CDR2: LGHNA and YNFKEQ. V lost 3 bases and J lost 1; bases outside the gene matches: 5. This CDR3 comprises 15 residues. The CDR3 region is CASSQASGPQETQYF. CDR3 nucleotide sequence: TGTGCCAGCAGCCAGGCTAGCGGACCCCAAGAGACCCAGTACTTC.

Here the CDR3 reads CSVDSRGPDTQYF. DNA of the CDR3: TGCAGCGTTGATTCCAGGGGGCCAGATACGCAGTATTTT. The chain employs TRBV29-1 and TRBJ2-3, with 8 bases matching TRBD1. V was pared by 3 bases and J by 4 bases, with 3 bases of the junction left unmatched. This CDR3 is 13 amino acids long. Germline V lookup: CDR1 SQVTM, CDR2 ANQGSEA.